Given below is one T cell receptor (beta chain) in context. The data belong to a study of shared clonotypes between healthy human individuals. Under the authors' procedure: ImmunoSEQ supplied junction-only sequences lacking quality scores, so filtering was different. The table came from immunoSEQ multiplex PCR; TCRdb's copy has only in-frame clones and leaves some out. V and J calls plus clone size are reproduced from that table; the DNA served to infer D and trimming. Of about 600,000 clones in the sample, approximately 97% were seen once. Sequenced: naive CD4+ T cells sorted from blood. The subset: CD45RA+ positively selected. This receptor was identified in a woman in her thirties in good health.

The CDR3 DNA sequence: TGTGCCAGCAGCTGGAGACAGGGGCAGGGCACTGAAGCTTTCTTT. Its translation: CASSWRQGQGTEAFF. The chain is built from TRBV5-4 and TRBJ1-1; TRBD1 matches 8 bases. The germline V gene encodes CDR1 SGHNT and CDR2 YYREEE (reference sequence). The V and J ends lost 3 bases and 4 bases, in that order; junction bases with no gene match: 8. The CDR3 sequence is 15 residues long.